What follows are 30 T cell receptor beta chains derived from one specimen sequenced in a study of cytomegalovirus exposure and HLA in healthy donors. Researchers ran the PCR with 60 Vbeta and 13 Jbeta primers. Measured with immunoSEQ multiplex PCR; TCRdb has only the in-frame clones, and not every one. This sample carries roughly 120,000 clones, around 70% of them seen once, and the ten largest clones take around 1.7%. The sample consisted of PBMCs. The origin of the receptors is a woman aged 18-30 years in good health and CMV-seronegative.

This clone was observed a handful of times. CDR3: CASSRTAQSSYNEQFF. CDR3 in DNA: TGCGCCAGCAGTAGGACAGCTCAGAGCTCCTACAATGAGCAGTTCTTC. The genes are TRBV10-1 and TRBJ2-1; TRBD1 is a possible D gene (6 bases). The CDR3 consists of 16 residues. V lost 5 bases to trimming and J lost 0 bases, with 14 bases between them. Germline lookup yields CDR1 WNHNN and CDR2 SYGVQD (reference sequence).

V and J are TRBV27 and TRBJ1-1; D is undetermined. V dropped 2 bases and J dropped 1 base, with 11 bases sitting between them. Germline V gene data show CDR1 as MNHEY and CDR2 as SMNVEV (reference sequence). The CDR3 contains 15 residues. For the CDR3, the DNA is TGTGCCAGCAGTTTAAGAAGAGCGGGGAACACTGAAGCTTTCTTT. The encoded protein is CASSLRRAGNTEAFF.

V gene TRBV28 combines with J gene TRBJ1-2, with 8 bases fitting TRBD1. Germline lookup yields CDR1 MDHEN and CDR2 SYDVKM. After removal of 3 bases from V and 8 bases from J, the junction contained 11 bases not matched to a gene. CDR3 length: 15 residues. CDR3 residues: CASSLVRQGQEGYTF. The CDR3 bases are TGTGCCAGCAGTTTGGTCCGACAGGGGCAAGAAGGCTACACCTTC.

A note on this clone: One end of the junction fails to match germline, which may point to a read error. The gene calls are TRBV27 and TRBJ2-3; the match to TRBD1 covers 9 bases. The germline CDR1 and CDR2 sequences are MNHEY and SMNVEV (reference sequence). The CDR3 runs to 16 residues. The CDR3 region is CASSLYRGQGTDTQYF. DNA for the CDR3: TGTGCCAGCAGCTTATACAGGGGGCAAGGCACAGATACGCAGTATTTT.

The rearrangement links TRBV2 to TRBJ2-1; the D gene is possibly TRBD2 (7 bases). V was trimmed by 0 bases and J by 4 bases, leaving 10 bases between them. The CDR3 runs to 15 residues. Germline V gene lookup returns CDR1 SNHLY and CDR2 FYNNEI. The CDR3 spells CASSEAGGPYNEQFF. The DNA for the CDR3 is TGTGCCAGCAGTGAAGCGGGGGGGCCTTACAATGAGCAGTTCTTC.

The chain uses TRBV28 and TRBJ1-3; 7 positions match TRBD1. This CDR3 has 17 residues. V lost 7 bases, J lost 0 bases, and 12 bases stayed unmatched. Germline values: CDR1 MDHEN, CDR2 SYDVKM. The CDR3 is CASKAPDRTRSGNTIYF. The CDR3 DNA follows: TGTGCCAGCAAAGCCCCGGACAGGACCCGCTCTGGAAACACCATATATTTT.

CDR3 loop: CAWSVEGYTF. DNA for the CDR3: TGTGCCTGGAGTGTCGAGGGCTACACCTTC. The chain joins TRBV30 to TRBJ1-2; no firm D call. The CDR3 sequence is 10 residues long. The V end was cut by 0 bases, the J end by 8 bases, with 4 bases between. The germline gives CDR1 GTSNPN, CDR2 SVGIG (reference sequence).

The chain carries TRBV30 and TRBJ2-2, with TRBD1 matching over 7 bases. Trimming at V came to 1 base and at J to 3 bases, leaving 14 bases not matched to a gene. This CDR3 contains 18 residues. Germline CDR1 is GTSNPN and CDR2 is SVGIG (reference sequence). CDR3 bases: TGTGCCTGGAGTGCGTTCAAGGACAGGAGATATTACACCGGGGAGCTGTTTTTT. It codes for CAWSAFKDRRYYTGELFF.

This clone was seen just once. V is TRBV9 and J is TRBJ1-1; D is perhaps TRBD1 (5 bases). This CDR3 is built from 13 residues. In germline, CDR1 is SGDLS, CDR2 YYNGEE. Trimming left V 0 bases short and J 8 bases short, with 11 bases between. The CDR3 nucleotides read TGTGCCAGCAGCGTAGTCGGGGGGAGGGAAGCTTTCTTT. Encoded protein: CASSVVGGREAFF.

The chain combines TRBV7-9 with TRBJ1-5; D unclear. There are 13 residues in the CDR3. Trimming took 4 bases from V and 6 from J, leaving 10 bases between them. Germline V CDR1 and CDR2: SEHNR, FQNEAQ (reference sequence). CDR3 protein: CASSSGSSQPQHF. The CDR3 DNA reads as TGTGCCAGCAGCTCCGGGTCCAGTCAGCCCCAGCATTTT.

The chain has TRBV5-1 and TRBJ2-2; 8 bases fit TRBD2. The germline gives CDR1 SGHRS, CDR2 YFSETQ. Unmatched junction bases numbered 4, after V lost 1 base and J lost 2 bases. The CDR3 contains 16 residues. CDR3 bases: TGCGCCAGCAGCTTGTTGGCGGGGGGTAACACCGGGGAGCTGTTTTTT. It translates to CASSLLAGGNTGELFF.

The chain is built from TRBV2 and TRBJ1-1; D gene unclear. CDR3 size: 14 residues. Germline CDR1 and CDR2: SNHLY and FYNNEI. The germline V and J ends were trimmed by 7 bases and 1 base, with 13 bases remaining between them. The CDR3 nucleotides read TGTGCCAGCACTACGGCGCCGGGGAACACTGAAGCTTTCTTT. Its translation: CASTTAPGNTEAFF.

The chain uses TRBV28 and TRBJ1-5; TRBD1 is a possible D gene (6 bases). The length of the CDR3 is 16 residues. Germline V gene sequence: CDR1 MDHEN, CDR2 SYDVKM. Trimming shortened V by 1 base and J by 6 bases, and 16 bases separated the two germline ends. Written as DNA, the CDR3 is TGTGCCAGCAGTTTATCCTCGGCGGGGGCTACTCAGCCCCAGCATTTT. As protein: CASSLSSAGATQPQHF.

This clone appeared a single time. J is TRBJ1-2 and V is TRBV4-1; 7 bases align to TRBD1. The CDR3 covers 13 residues. Germline CDR1 MGHRA, CDR2 YSYEKL. Trimming removed 3 bases from V and 8 bases from J; junction bases left unmatched: 6. This CDR3 is CASSHLTGWGYTF. The CDR3 DNA is TGCGCCAGCAGCCATCTGACAGGGTGGGGCTACACCTTC.

The CDR3 spells CAWSVRGGLAVTYEQYF. CDR3 in DNA: TGTGCCTGGAGTGTACGAGGAGGACTAGCGGTAACCTACGAGCAGTACTTC. V is TRBV30 and J is TRBJ2-7, with TRBD2 matching over 10 bases. The CDR3 runs to 17 residues. Germline V gene data show CDR1 as GTSNPN and CDR2 as SVGIG (reference sequence). J gave up 2 bases and V 0 bases, and 10 bases lay outside the gene matches.

The J gene is TRBJ2-7, the V gene TRBV7-2; 7 nucleotides agree with TRBD1. This CDR3 is 14 amino acids long. The V gene's germline CDR1 is SGHTA and CDR2 FQGNSA. The V segment lost 2 bases and the J segment 4 bases; nucleotides outside the gene matches: 5. The CDR3 reads CASSLRGLQYEQYF. The DNA for the CDR3 is TGTGCCAGCAGCTTAAGGGGGCTACAGTACGAGCAGTACTTC. Complete variable domain (other parts from reference TRBV7-2 and TRBJ2-7): GAGVSQSPSNKVTEKGKDVELRCDPISGHTALYWYRQSLGQGLEFLIYFQGNSAPDKSGLPSDRFSAERTGGSVSTLTIQRTQQEDSAVYLCASSLRGLQYEQYFGPGTRLTVT.

Written as DNA, the CDR3 is TGTGCCTGGAGTGCCCTAGACCCAATTCGCTACAATGAGCAGTTCTTC. It yields the protein CAWSALDPIRYNEQFF. V and J are TRBV30 and TRBJ2-1; D uncertain. CDR3 length equals 16 residues. V shed 1 base and J shed 3 bases, with 16 bases lying between them. Per germline, CDR1 GTSNPN and CDR2 SVGIG (reference sequence).

The genes are TRBV4-1 and TRBJ1-2, with 8 bases matching TRBD1. The ends lost 6 bases at V and 6 bases at J; junction bases unmatched: 9. This CDR3 has 14 residues. CDR1 MGHRA and CDR2 YSYEKL come from the germline V gene. CDR3 protein: CASRSTGGLDGYTF. The CDR3, as DNA: TGCGCCAGCAGGTCAACAGGGGGTTTGGATGGCTACACCTTC.

J is TRBJ1-2 and V is TRBV5-1; 9 bases are shared with TRBD1. With 4 bases clipped from V and 0 bases from J, the junction kept 7 bases outside the gene matches. Per the germline V gene, CDR1 is SGHRS and CDR2 is YFSETQ. CDR3 size: 16 residues. The CDR3 spells CASSRGTGRANYGYTF. The DNA of the CDR3 is TGCGCCAGCAGCCGCGGGACAGGGAGGGCTAACTATGGCTACACCTTC.

The V and J genes are TRBV14 and TRBJ1-1; D call uncertain. Trimming left V 2 bases short and J 1 base short, with 11 bases between. CDR1 SGHDN and CDR2 FVKESK come from the germline V gene. CDR3 length: 15 amino acids. CDR3 residues: CASSQRTVANTEAFF. DNA of the CDR3: TGTGCCAGCAGCCAACGGACTGTAGCGAACACTGAAGCTTTCTTT.

The rearrangement joins TRBV7-9 to TRBJ1-1; 9 nucleotides agree with TRBD1. CDR3 length: 15 residues. The V and J ends lost 3 bases and 11 bases, in that order; junction bases with no gene match: 13. The germline CDR1 and CDR2 sequences are SEHNR and FQNEAQ (reference sequence). The CDR3: CASSFIRQGGELAFF. CDR3 in DNA: TGTGCCAGCAGCTTCATTCGACAGGGGGGGGAGTTGGCTTTCTTT. Together with reference TRBV7-9 and TRBJ1-1, the CDR3 gives the full variable domain: DTGVSQNPRHKITKRGQNVTFRCDPISEHNRLYWYRQTLGQGPEFLTYFQNEAQLEKSRLLSDRFSAERPKGSFSTLEIQRTEQGDSAMYLCASSFIRQGGELAFFGQGTRLTVV.

The chain joins TRBV7-9 to TRBJ1-1; D unclear. The CDR3 is 17 residues long. The germline CDR1 and CDR2 sequences are SEHNR and FQNEAQ (reference sequence). Deletions cut 5 bases from V and 1 base from J, with 20 bases between. The CDR3 nucleotides are TGTGCCAGCAGCCCGGCGAACGGGGTTATAGGGAACACTGAAGCTTTCTTT. Translated: CASSPANGVIGNTEAFF.

The rearrangement joins TRBV2 to TRBJ1-5, with TRBD1 as a possible D gene (5 bases). V gave up 10 bases and J gave up 7 bases, with 17 bases separating them. Germline V gene data show CDR1 as SNHLY and CDR2 as FYNNEI. This CDR3 has 13 residues. Here the CDR3 DNA reads TGTGCCACCAAGGGGAGGCCGGGGCAGCCCCAGCATTTT. Protein: CATKGRPGQPQHF.

The gene calls are TRBV7-8 and TRBJ1-4, with 8 bases aligning to TRBD1. Looked up from germline, CDR1 is SGHVS and CDR2 is FQNEAQ. The CDR3 is 15 amino acids. With 1 base clipped from V and 7 bases from J, the junction kept 5 bases outside the gene matches. The CDR3, as DNA: TGTGCCAGCAGCTTAGACGCAGGGGGCTTTGAAAAACTGTTTTTT. As protein: CASSLDAGGFEKLFF.

This clone was detected only a few times. The V call is TRBV6-1, the J call TRBJ2-5, with TRBD1 as a possible D gene (8 bases). The CDR3 is 15 residues long. Germline V CDR1 and CDR2: MNHNS, SASEGT. The V end lost 4 bases, the J end lost 3 bases, and 15 bases lay between the germline ends. The CDR3 nucleotides read TGTGCCAGCAGTGTTACAGGGGGAGGGGAAGAGACCCAGTACTTC. This codes for CASSVTGGGEETQYF.

About this clone itself: This clone may be a read error of a much larger clone one base away. Since no conserved phenylalanine or tryptophan closes the CDR3, a read error is the likely cause. The chain recombines TRBV10-2 with TRBJ1-2, with 10 nucleotides matching TRBD1. Germline trimming cut 6 bases from V and 1 base from J; bases unmatched to any gene: 14. The germline gives CDR1 WSHSY, CDR2 SAAADI. This CDR3 is 18 amino acids long. The CDR3 protein is CASRGPGTGVFFNYGYTV. The CDR3 nucleotides read TGCGCCAGCAGGGGACCCGGGACAGGGGTGTTTTTTAACTATGGCTACACCGTC.

The chain couples TRBV11-2 to TRBJ2-7; tentatively, D is TRBD1 (5 bases). The germline V gene encodes CDR1 SGHAT and CDR2 FQNNGV. V was shortened by 6 bases and J by 7 bases, with 25 bases between the two germline ends. CDR3 length: 16 amino acids. The CDR3, as DNA: TGTGCCAGCAGTCTCTTCGACAGCCCGCAAATTGGGGAGCAGTACTTC. Translated: CASSLFDSPQIGEQYF.

J is TRBJ1-6 and V is TRBV5-6, with D possibly TRBD1 on 6 matching bases. In germline, CDR1 is SGHDT, CDR2 YYEEEE. This CDR3 contains 15 residues. The germline V and J ends were trimmed by 4 bases and 7 bases, with 15 bases remaining between them. As DNA, the CDR3 is TGTGCCAGCAGCCCAGGGGTTTACTTCAATTCACCCCTCCACTTT. Protein: CASSPGVYFNSPLHF.

This clone came up a few times. The chain couples TRBV2 to TRBJ1-1, with a weak D call TRBD1 (5 bases). Trimming removed 7 bases at V and 5 bases at J, with 17 bases between. Germline CDR1 reads SNHLY; CDR2 reads FYNNEI. The CDR3 totals 14 residues. CDR3 sequence reads: CASNRLTRGTEAFF. CDR3 coding DNA: TGTGCCAGCAATCGTTTGACACGGGGGACTGAAGCTTTCTTT.

As for this clone: Given the absence of the conserved phenylalanine or tryptophan at the CDR3 end, a read error is likely. The chain has TRBV5-1 and TRBJ1-4, with 7 bases that match TRBD1. Unmatched junction bases numbered 8, after V lost 4 bases and J lost 2 bases. The CDR3 totals 16 residues. Germline V gene sequence: CDR1 SGHRS, CDR2 YFSETQ. CDR3: CASSPGGGNTNEKLFV. DNA for the CDR3: TGCGCCAGCAGCCCTGGAGGGGGCAATACTAATGAAAAACTGTTTGTT.